This TCR beta chain stems from a study of cytomegalovirus exposure and HLA in healthy donors (dated by TCRdb to about 2017). The study in broad terms: An earlier analysis of some 550 of the donors reported 250 to 350 Gb of sequence data and some 120 million unique TCR beta sequences from 150 million to 200 million T cells. The study combined high-throughput TCR immunosequencing, statistical association of individual TCRs with disease status, and machine learning to predict cytomegalovirus infection status. A later genetic analysis took genome-wide SNP genotypes for about three fifths of the 666 donors and used that subset as a discovery cohort. Donor age, sex, ethnicity and CMV serostatus were compiled alongside the repertoire data. The study aimed to test whether cataloging public T cell receptors could reveal signatures of past pathogen exposure. Using immunosequencing, the study profiled T cell repertoires from 500 to 800 subjects and related those repertoires to cytomegalovirus serostatus. Of the 300 to 500 genotyped donors, roughly 76% were placed in the genetic ancestry cluster associated with self-reported Caucasian donors. Across 300 to 400 genotyped donors of the cohort, an average of about 240,000 unique TCR beta nucleotide sequences per donor were sequenced, and roughly 18% of those sequences were non-productive. All discovery cohort repertoires had been generated on a single sequencing platform. The later analysis used no new phenotypic data to find candidate immune exposures, relying instead on TCR beta sequences and their occurrence across donors. In a later analysis, previously published TCR beta repertoires from some 640 donors were re-analyzed and high-resolution HLA genotyping was added so that TCR occurrence patterns could be studied. In addition to the first cohort of around 670 subjects, a separate validation cohort of 120 different subjects was used. HLA typing covered class I and class II loci at four-digit resolution. An earlier analysis of 500 to 750 of the donors applied high-throughput TCR beta sequencing to assess whether each TCR beta V gene segment acted as functional or pseudogenic. Around 320 gigabases of sequencing data and 80 million or so unique TCR sequences were included in an early release covering under 650 HLA-typed donors. Five DR-DQ haplotypes were treated as single units for association and clustering because of strong linkage in the cohort. The number of typed donors differed by locus: about 620-640 for A, B, C, DRB1 and DQB1; 500 to 550 for DQA1; approximately 600 for DPA1; and some 450 for DPB1.

Notes on this clone: It lacks a known antigen.

V ends up 0 bases short and J 8 bases short, with an unmatched junction base count of 5. From the cysteine up to the phenylalanine, the CDR3 has a length of 16 residues. CDR3 DNA is the only sequence kept; it has 48 bases, read in frame from the first base. The germline V gene gives CDR1 as SGDLS and CDR2 as YYNGEE. The protocol used for the library was the immunoSEQ multiplex PCR assay. A mixture of 60 forward primers for TCR Vbeta segments and 13 reverse primers for TCR Jbeta segments was used in the multiplex PCR. A multiplex PCR assay on genomic DNA amplified the CDR3 region of rearranged TCR beta genes. The Illumina HiSeq System was used to sequence the amplified TCR beta libraries as 87-base-pair reads. Per the original workflow: In a later analysis, tens of millions of unique TCR beta chains were counted across the 500 to 850 repertoires, and roughly 11 million of these chains were shared by at least two donors. Raw reads were error-corrected and collapsed into unique sequences with a nearest-neighbor algorithm that merged closely related sequences to remove PCR and sequencing errors. CDR3 sequences were aligned to IMGT reference sequences to assign V, D and J gene segments. For a sequence to be retained, at least a six-nucleotide match to both a V gene segment and a J gene segment was required. Rearrangements were classified as productive when the CDR3 lacked stop codons and remained in frame with V and J, and all other rearrangements were classified as non-productive. CDR3 was defined according to IMGT convention as the region running from the second conserved V-encoded cysteine to the conserved J-encoded phenylalanine. Sequences without an unambiguous match to a single V gene segment were excluded from the earlier analysis of about 630 of the donors. In an earlier analysis of approximately 500 of the donors, a V segment was called functional when productive rearrangements were above 56.7%, and segregating when the standard deviation between donors exceeded 5%. A statistical classification framework was developed to diagnose cytomegalovirus status using the catalog of TCR beta chain sequences. A later analysis assigned V and J genes by comparing TCR nucleotide sequences with IMGT/GENE-DB human TR gene sequences. In a later analysis, CDR3 sequences and most-parsimonious VDJ recombination scenarios were assigned using the TCRdist pipeline. In a later analysis, every TCR beta chain was defined by the combination of its CDR3 amino acid sequence and its V-gene family, and reads without a unique V-gene family were dropped. In a later analysis, approximately 640 highly shared, low-generation-probability nucleotide sequences were removed to address suspected cross-contamination and a sequencing artifact. A later analysis calculated a clonal expansion index for each public chain from normalized within-repertoire ranks of inferred template counts. In a later analysis, generation probabilities were computed using a VDJ recombination model fitted to out-of-frame rearrangements, and the results were checked against IGoR. Hypergeometric tests were used in a later analysis to score TCR-TCR, TCR-HLA and TCR-CMV co-occurrence, with a repertoire-size bias correction applied to the TCR pairs. False discovery rates were estimated in a later analysis by permuting HLA or CMV assignments 20 times. In a later analysis, co-occurring TCRs were grouped using DBSCAN, and TCRdist sequence similarity was added for clustering within HLA-allele-positive subsets. Co-occurrence clustering excluded repertoires with fewer than 30,000 or more than 120,000 public chains, plus five with anomalous nucleotide sharing. The clones in this table, taken by TCRdb from immuneACCESS, are in-frame only. Not every clone is retained; where verified, under half of the shortfall comes from an unresolved V gene, and the cause of the rest is unknown. From that table come the V and J calls and clone size; the DNA was used to work out D and trimming. The record for this sample contains about 190,000 clones. Together, the top ten hold around 0.95% of the sample.

Findings and caveats that apply to the study as a whole: Strong co-occurrence of HLA alleles, especially DR and DQ, made assigning TCR associations to individual alleles difficult. A later analysis found that most CMV-associated TCR beta chains appeared HLA-restricted, with HLA associations seemingly driven largely by CMV exposure. A group of highly shared sequence variants was considered likely to be a technical artifact of the sequencing pipeline. Linkage disequilibrium might explain the correlated functional status among segregating V segments, but an unknown experimental factor could not be ruled out. Across donors, most TCR sequences were observed very rarely, whereas some public TCRs were present in many individuals. A later analysis reported that several top co-occurrence clusters appeared linked to parvovirus B19, influenza, CMV and Epstein-Barr virus. The study gave a list of 150 to 200 TCR beta chains associated with cytomegalovirus. The authors suggested that the approach could potentially be generalized to other disease states and immunological phenotypes. The classifier was reported to diagnose cytomegalovirus status with high specificity and sensitivity in both the original cohort and the validation cohort. The only immune exposure information available for the cohort was CMV serostatus. This cohort had only TCR beta chains sequenced, and the lack of alpha or paired-chain data limited which features could be detected. In a later analysis, TCR association rates were found to vary across HLA loci, with the most associated TCRs seen for DRB1 alleles and the fewest for HLA-C alleles. Because HLA typing was unavailable for some donors at each locus, only the typed subset was used in association tests. At a false discovery rate of 0.05, a later analysis linked fewer than 20,000 TCR beta sequences to specific HLA alleles. In vitro tests confirmed that a few of the cytomegalovirus-associated TCR beta chains recognize cytomegalovirus antigens. A further reported finding was that TCR beta sequences accurately predicted the HLA-A and HLA-B alleles for most subjects in the first cohort. A later genetic analysis reported fewer N-insertions in productive TCRs among donors in an Asian-associated ancestry cluster than the roughly 620-donor mean. Compared with equally common non-associated chains, HLA-associated TCR beta chains in a later analysis were more clonally expanded and had lower generation probabilities. Some IMGT-functional V segments, including TRBV6-2 and TRBV6-3, could not be told apart with the 87-base-pair reads, so those segments were excluded. Broadly in line with IMGT annotations, most TCR beta V segments showed up in productive rearrangements about 87% or about 30% of the time in an earlier analysis of approximately 600 of the donors. The presence/absence analyses assumed that sequencing depth was roughly uniform across donors, and that assumption may not be true. Around 16 rarely observed V segments, including chromosome 9 orphons, were excluded from the earlier analysis of several hundred of the donors because counts were too low. In a later genetic analysis, a missense DCLRE1C variant was associated with V-gene and J-gene trimming of TCR beta chains, and the association was replicated in an independent cohort.

In total, roughly 670 healthy bone marrow donors made up the cohort. All cohort members were sampled while nominally healthy, although unrecorded immune exposures were likely present. The donor tested CMV seropositive, placing the donor among the approximately 290 seropositive members of the cohort. A peripheral blood sample was collected from each donor, and TCR beta sequencing was performed on peripheral blood mononuclear cells. Genomic DNA was extracted from the blood cell samples with the Qiagen DNeasy Blood Extraction Kit. The chain was built from TRBV9 and TRBJ1-6, and TRBD1 matches 10 of the central bases. The TCR originated in a woman aged 30 to 39 in good health and CMV-seropositive. Sequences were obtained from PBMCs. The CDR3 amino acid sequence is: CASSVAGQGRYSPLHF. The DNA sequence is as follows: TGTGCCAGCAGCGTAGCGGGACAGGGGAGGTATTCACCCCTCCACTTT.